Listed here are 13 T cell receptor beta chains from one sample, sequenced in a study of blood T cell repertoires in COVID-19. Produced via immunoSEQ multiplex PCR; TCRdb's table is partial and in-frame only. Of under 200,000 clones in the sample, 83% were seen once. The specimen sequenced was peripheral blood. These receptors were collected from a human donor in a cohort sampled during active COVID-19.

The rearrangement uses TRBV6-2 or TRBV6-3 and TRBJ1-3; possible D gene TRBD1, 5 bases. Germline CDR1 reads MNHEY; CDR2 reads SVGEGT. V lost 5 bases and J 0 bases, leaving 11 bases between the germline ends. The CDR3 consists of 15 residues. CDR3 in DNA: TGTGCCAGCAGTGCCGCGACAGTCTCTGGAAACACCATATATTTT. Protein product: CASSAATVSGNTIYF.

The CDR3 region is CASSAHSGNTGELFF. The CDR3 nucleotides read TGCGCCAGCAGTGCCCATAGCGGGAACACCGGGGAGCTGTTTTTT. This sequence joins TRBV10-1 and TRBJ2-2, with D tentatively TRBD2 (6 bases). V was trimmed by 4 bases and J by 1 base, leaving 10 bases between them. The CDR3 contains 15 residues. Germline V gene sequence: CDR1 WNHNN, CDR2 SYGVQD (reference sequence).

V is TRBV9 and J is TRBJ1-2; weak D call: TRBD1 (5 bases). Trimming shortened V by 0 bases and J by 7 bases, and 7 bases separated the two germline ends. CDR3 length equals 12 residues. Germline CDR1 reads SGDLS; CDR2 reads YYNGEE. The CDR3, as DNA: TGTGCCAGCAGCGTAGGGGGCGTTGGCTACACCTTC. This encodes CASSVGGVGYTF.

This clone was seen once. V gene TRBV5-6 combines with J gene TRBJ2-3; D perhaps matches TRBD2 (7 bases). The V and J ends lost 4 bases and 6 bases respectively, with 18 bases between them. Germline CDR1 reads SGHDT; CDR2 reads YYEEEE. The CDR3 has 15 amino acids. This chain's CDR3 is CASSTEGGSRDTQYF. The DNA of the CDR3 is TGTGCCAGCAGCACCGAGGGGGGGAGTAGGGATACGCAGTATTTT.

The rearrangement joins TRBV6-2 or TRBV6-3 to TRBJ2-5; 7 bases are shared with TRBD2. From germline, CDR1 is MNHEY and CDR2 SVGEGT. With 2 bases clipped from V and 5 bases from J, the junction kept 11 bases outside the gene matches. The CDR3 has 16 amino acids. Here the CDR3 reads CASSYGETGGRETQYF. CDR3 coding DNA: TGTGCCAGCAGTTACGGGGAGACGGGGGGTCGGGAGACCCAGTACTTC.

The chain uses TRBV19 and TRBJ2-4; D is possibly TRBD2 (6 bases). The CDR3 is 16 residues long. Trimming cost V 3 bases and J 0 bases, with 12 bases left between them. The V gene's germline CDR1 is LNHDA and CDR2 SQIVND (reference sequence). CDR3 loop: CASSMVVAVAKNIQYF. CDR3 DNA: TGTGCCAGTAGTATGGTAGTAGCGGTAGCCAAAAACATTCAGTACTTC.

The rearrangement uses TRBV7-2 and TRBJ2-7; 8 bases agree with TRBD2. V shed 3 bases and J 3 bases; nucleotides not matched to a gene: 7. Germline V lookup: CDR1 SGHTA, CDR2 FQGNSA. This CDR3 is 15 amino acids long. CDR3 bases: TGTGCCAGCAGCTTTAAGGGTAGCGGGGACTACGAGCAGTACTTC. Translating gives CASSFKGSGDYEQYF.

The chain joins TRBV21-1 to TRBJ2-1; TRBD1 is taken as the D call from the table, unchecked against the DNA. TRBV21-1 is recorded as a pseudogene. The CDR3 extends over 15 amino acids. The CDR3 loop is CASSLGTGVYNEQFF. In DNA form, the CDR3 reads TGTGCCAGCAGCCTTGGGACAGGGGTTTACAATGAGCAGTTCTTC.

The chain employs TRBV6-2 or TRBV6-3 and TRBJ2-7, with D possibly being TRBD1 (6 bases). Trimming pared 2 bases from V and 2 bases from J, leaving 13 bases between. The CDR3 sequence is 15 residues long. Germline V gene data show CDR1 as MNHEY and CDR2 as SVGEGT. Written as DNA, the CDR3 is TGTGCCAGCAGTTACGACAGGAAGGGTCCCTACGAGCAGTACTTC. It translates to CASSYDRKGPYEQYF.

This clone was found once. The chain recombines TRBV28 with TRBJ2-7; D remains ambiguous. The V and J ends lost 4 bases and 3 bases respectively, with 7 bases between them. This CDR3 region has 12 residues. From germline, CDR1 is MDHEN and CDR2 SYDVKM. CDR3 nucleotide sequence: TGTGCCAGCAGTTCCCCTAGCTACGAGCAGTACTTC. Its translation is CASSSPSYEQYF.

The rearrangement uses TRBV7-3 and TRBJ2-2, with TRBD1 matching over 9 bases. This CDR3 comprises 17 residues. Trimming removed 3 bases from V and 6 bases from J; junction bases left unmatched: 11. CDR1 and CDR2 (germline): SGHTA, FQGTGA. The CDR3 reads CASSFNPGQGTAGELFF. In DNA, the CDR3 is TGTGCCAGCAGCTTCAATCCGGGACAGGGAACGGCCGGGGAGCTGTTTTTT.

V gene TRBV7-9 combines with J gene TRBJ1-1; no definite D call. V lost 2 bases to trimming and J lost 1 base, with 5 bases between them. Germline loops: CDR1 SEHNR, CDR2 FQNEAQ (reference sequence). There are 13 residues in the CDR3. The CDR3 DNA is TGTGCCAGCAGCTTATCGTCGAACACTGAAGCTTTCTTT. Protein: CASSLSSNTEAFF.

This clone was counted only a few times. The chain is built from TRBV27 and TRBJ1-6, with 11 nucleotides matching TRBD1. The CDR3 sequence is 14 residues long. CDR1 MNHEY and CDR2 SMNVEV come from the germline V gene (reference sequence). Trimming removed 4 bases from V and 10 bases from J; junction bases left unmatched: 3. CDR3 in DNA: TGTGCCAGCAGTTCGGGACAGGGGGGATCACCCCTCCACTTT. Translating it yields CASSSGQGGSPLHF.